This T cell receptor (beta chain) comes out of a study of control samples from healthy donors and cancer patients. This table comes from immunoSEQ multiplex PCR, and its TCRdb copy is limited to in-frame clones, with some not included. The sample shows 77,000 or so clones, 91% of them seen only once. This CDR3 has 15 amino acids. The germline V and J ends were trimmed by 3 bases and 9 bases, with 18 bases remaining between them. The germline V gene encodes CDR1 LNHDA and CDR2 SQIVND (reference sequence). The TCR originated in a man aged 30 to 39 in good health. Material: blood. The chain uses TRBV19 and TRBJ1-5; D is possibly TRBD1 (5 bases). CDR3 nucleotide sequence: TGTGCCAGTAGTATTGGGGGGACGGCCTTTCGGCCCCAGCATTTT. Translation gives CASSIGGTAFRPQHF.